These T cell receptor beta chains were read from a single sample in a study of CD8 T cells in Susac syndrome. Using its own MiXCR run on the immunoSEQ multiplex PCR reads, TCRdb lists one record per CDR3 protein. The repertoire includes about 430,000 distinct CDR3 sequences, more than 80% of them detected once, and roughly 0.1% sits in the top ten. Sequencing was carried out using CD8+ T cells from PBMCs. Receptor source: a human donor with multiple sclerosis. Each CDR3 is given with its conserved first and last residue. D genes are given only for firm matches. A clone size is listed for some rows: how often the clone was seen (once, few, many), or a class if it is expanded.

size,V,D,J,DNA,CDR3
NA,TRBV2,NA,TRBJ2-7,TGTGCCAGCAGGGGCCAACCGGTGCAGTCGCTTTCGGTTGGCGAGCAGTACTTC,CASRGQPVQSLSVGEQYF
once,TRBV28,TRBD2,TRBJ2-1,TGTGCCAGCAGTTTACAACTAGCGGGCGAACGATACAATGAGCAGTTCTTC,CASSLQLAGERYNEQFF
NA,TRBV29-1,NA,TRBJ2-2,TGCAGCTTTCGGGACTCTCACACCGGGGAGCTGTTTTTT,CSFRDSHTGELFF
NA,TRBV6-1,NA,TRBJ2-3,TGTGCCAGCAGTGAGGGGGAGGTAGATACGCAGTATTTT,CASSEGEVDTQYF
NA,TRBV27,NA,TRBJ2-2,TGTGCCAGCCTTTACGGGAGCCCTGGAGGGGCCGGGGAGCTGTTTTTT,CASLYGSPGGAGELFF
NA,TRBV20-1,TRBD2,TRBJ2-1,TGCAGTGCTACTTCCGGGACTAGCGGGGCCCATGAGCAGTTCTTC,CSATSGTSGAHEQFF
NA,TRBV3-1,NA,TRBJ2-3,TGTGCCAGCAGCCAAGACGGGGAATGGGTCGGGACAGATACGCAGTATTTT,CASSQDGEWVGTDTQYF
NA,TRBV5-4,NA,TRBJ1-1,TGTGCCAGCAGCACGGGTCCAGTGGGCACTGAAGCTTTCTTT,CASSTGPVGTEAFF
NA,TRBV19,TRBD2,TRBJ2-7,TGTGCCAGTAGTTCGCGGGAGGGCCTGGCTTACGAGCAGTACTTC,CASSSREGLAYEQYF
NA,TRBV12-3/TRBV12-4,NA,TRBJ2-1,TGTGCCAGCAGTTTTGGTAGCGGCAATGAGCAGTTCTTC,CASSFGSGNEQFF
NA,TRBV24-1,NA,TRBJ2-2,TGTGCCACCAGTGATAGGTCCGCCGGGGAGCTGTTTTTT,CATSDRSAGELFF
few,TRBV6-5,NA,TRBJ1-5,TGTGCCAGCAGTTATGGGCAGTTCAATCAGCCCCAGCATTTT,CASSYGQFNQPQHF
NA,TRBV5-1,NA,TRBJ1-1,TGCGCCAGCAGCCCGGCGGGTTATCAGGATGAAGCTTTCTTT,CASSPAGYQDEAFF
NA,TRBV6-1,NA,TRBJ1-1,TGTGCCAGCCGGGGCAACAGATTGAACACTGAAGCTTTCTTT,CASRGNRLNTEAFF
NA,TRBV7-2,NA,TRBJ2-1,TGTGCCAGCAGCTTAGCGATCGGGACCCACAATGAGCAGTTCTTC,CASSLAIGTHNEQFF
NA,TRBV14,NA,TRBJ2-7,TGTGCCAGCAGCCGCTTGGGTTCTAACTACGAGCAGTACTTC,CASSRLGSNYEQYF
NA,TRBV29-1,NA,TRBJ2-5,TGCAGCGTTGAAGACCCCAGGACAGTGGGGACCCAGTACTTC,CSVEDPRTVGTQYF
NA,TRBV12-3/TRBV12-4,TRBD1,TRBJ2-1,TGTGCCAGCAGTTCATCGACAGGGGCTGCCTACAATGAGCAGTTCTTC,CASSSSTGAAYNEQFF
once,TRBV27,NA,TRBJ2-7,TGTGCCAGCAGTTTAGCGGAGACCGGGGGCGAGCAGTACTTC,CASSLAETGGEQYF
NA,TRBV28,TRBD2,TRBJ2-7,TGTGCCAGCAGTTTATTGGGGGAGGGTCTCTACGAGCAGTACTTC,CASSLLGEGLYEQYF
NA,TRBV7-9,NA,TRBJ2-2,TGTGCCAGCAGCTTAGCGCCGGGGGGCTCCGGGGAGCTGTTTTTT,CASSLAPGGSGELFF
NA,TRBV28,TRBD2,TRBJ2-7,TGTGCCAGCAGTTTGACTAGCGGGAGCTCCTACGAGCAGTACTTC,CASSLTSGSSYEQYF
NA,TRBV2,TRBD1,TRBJ2-1,TGTGCCAGCAGCACCGGGACAGGGACCAATGAGCAGTTCTTC,CASSTGTGTNEQFF
few,TRBV14,NA,TRBJ2-7,TGTGCCAGCAGCCAAAGTCTAGGGTGGGAGCAGTACTTC,CASSQSLGWEQYF
NA,TRBV27,NA,TRBJ1-5,TGTGCCAGCAGTGGGGGAGTCGGCAATCAGCCCCAGCATTTT,CASSGGVGNQPQHF
NA,TRBV30,NA,TRBJ2-2,TGTGCCTGGAGGGAGGGGGTTGACACCGGGGAGCTGTTTTTT,CAWREGVDTGELFF
NA,TRBV25-1,NA,TRBJ1-3,TGTGCCAGCAGTGAATCCTTGAGCTCTGGAAACACCATATATTTT,CASSESLSSGNTIYF
NA,TRBV24-1,NA,TRBJ1-1,TGTGCCACCAGTGATTTGTGGGACCCAGATTCGGCTTTCTTT,CATSDLWDPDSAFF
NA,TRBV5-6,NA,TRBJ1-4,TGTGCCAGCAGCTTGGCCGAGTGGACGGAGCCTGGGAAAAAACTGTTTTTT,CASSLAEWTEPGKKLFF
once,TRBV4-1,NA,TRBJ2-1,TGCGCCAGCAGCCAAGATAGGGGCCTAGCCAATGAGCAGTTCTTC,CASSQDRGLANEQFF
few,TRBV19,NA,TRBJ1-2,TGTGCCAGTAGCCTTGGGTTGGGGTATGGCTACACCTTC,CASSLGLGYGYTF
NA,TRBV11-1,TRBD2,TRBJ2-3,TGTGCCAGTTCCCGGGACTACGACACAGATACGCAGTATTTT,CASSRDYDTDTQYF
NA,TRBV20-1,TRBD1,TRBJ2-7,TGCAGTGCTGGACAGGGGACGAGCTCCTACGAGCAGTACTTC,CSAGQGTSSYEQYF
NA,TRBV4-1,TRBD2,TRBJ2-7,TGCGCCAGCAGCCAAGTTTCCGGGAGGGCTTACGAGCAGTACTTC,CASSQVSGRAYEQYF
few,TRBV6-5,NA,TRBJ2-7,TGTGCCAGCAGTTACTTGGACCCAGGGTCTGGGGCCTACGAGCAGTACTTC,CASSYLDPGSGAYEQYF
NA,TRBV6-1,NA,TRBJ1-5,TGTGCCAGCAGTGGAGAACATAGCAATCAGCCCCAGCATTTT,CASSGEHSNQPQHF
few,TRBV6-2/TRBV6-3,TRBD1,TRBJ1-1,TGTGCCAGCAGACCCGACAGGGTGCAAGCTTTCTTT,CASRPDRVQAFF
once,TRBV11-3,TRBD1,TRBJ2-1,TGTGCCAGCAGCGGAAGGACAGGGGCGAGCTCCTACAATGAGCAGTTCTTC,CASSGRTGASSYNEQFF
NA,TRBV7-6,TRBD1,TRBJ2-7,TGTGCCAGCAGCTTAAGTAAAGGTGGACAGGGCATGGGAAGATTCTACGAGCAGCACTTC,CASSLSKGGQGMGRFYEQHF
once,TRBV6-6,NA,TRBJ2-7,TGTGCCAGCAGTTACTCGACGGCAGGTCACGAGCAGTACTTC,CASSYSTAGHEQYF
NA,TRBV18,NA,TRBJ1-2,TGTGCCAGCTCACCACAAGGGCCCCAACAAGCTAACTATGGCTACACCTTC,CASSPQGPQQANYGYTF
once,TRBV29-1,TRBD1,TRBJ2-2,TGCAGCGTGATGGGACAGGACCTACGGACCGGGGAGCTGTTTTTT,CSVMGQDLRTGELFF
NA,TRBV11-2,NA,TRBJ1-2,TGTGCCAGCAGCCCAACCGCGGGAGGGTACTACTATGGCTACACCTTC,CASSPTAGGYYYGYTF
NA,TRBV9,NA,TRBJ1-1,TGTGCCAGCAGCGTAGGAGCGAACACTGAAGCTTTCTTT,CASSVGANTEAFF
NA,TRBV7-8,NA,TRBJ2-1,TGTGCCAGCAGCTTAGATACAGGTAGCTCCTACAATGAGCAGTTCTTC,CASSLDTGSSYNEQFF
NA,TRBV27,NA,TRBJ2-1,TGTGCCAGCAGTTTACTGACAGAGGACAATGAGCAGTTCTTC,CASSLLTEDNEQFF
NA,TRBV29-1,NA,TRBJ1-1,TGCAGCGTTGAAGATCGCCCCGAGACTGAAGCTTTCTTT,CSVEDRPETEAFF
NA,TRBV6-5,NA,TRBJ2-1,TGTGCCAGCAGTTACTCGCTGGTGCGTGAGCAGTTCTTC,CASSYSLVREQFF
NA,TRBV7-2,NA,TRBJ1-4,TGTGCCAGCAGCAAGAACCTGAATGAAAAACTGTTTTTT,CASSKNLNEKLFF
few,TRBV6-1,NA,TRBJ2-7,TGTGCCAGCGGGAACGGGGGAACGTCGTGGGAGCAGTACTTC,CASGNGGTSWEQYF
NA,TRBV30,NA,TRBJ1-5,TGTGCCTGGAGTAAGGGTGCGTATCAGCCCCAGCATTTT,CAWSKGAYQPQHF
NA,TRBV12-3/TRBV12-4,NA,TRBJ2-1,TGTGCCAGCAGTTTAGACCCGGGGGAAAAAGAGCAGTTCTTC,CASSLDPGEKEQFF
once,TRBV11-1,TRBD1,TRBJ1-2,TGTGCCAGCAGCTCCCGGCCCGGGACAGGGTATGGCTACACCTTC,CASSSRPGTGYGYTF
few,TRBV27,NA,TRBJ2-1,TGTGCCAGCAGTTTTGGCGGCTCCTACAATGAGCAGTTCTTC,CASSFGGSYNEQFF